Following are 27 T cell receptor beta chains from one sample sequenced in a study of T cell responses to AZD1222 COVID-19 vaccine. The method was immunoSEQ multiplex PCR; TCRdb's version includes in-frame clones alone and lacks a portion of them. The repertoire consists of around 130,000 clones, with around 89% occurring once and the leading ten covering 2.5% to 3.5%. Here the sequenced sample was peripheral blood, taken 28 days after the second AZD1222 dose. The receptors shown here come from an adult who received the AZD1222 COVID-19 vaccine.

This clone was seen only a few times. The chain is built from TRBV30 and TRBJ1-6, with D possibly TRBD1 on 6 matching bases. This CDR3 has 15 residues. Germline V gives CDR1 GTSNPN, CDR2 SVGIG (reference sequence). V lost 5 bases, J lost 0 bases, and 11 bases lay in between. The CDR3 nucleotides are TGTGCCTGGCTGGACAGCAGCTCCTATAATTCACCCCTCCACTTT. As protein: CAWLDSSSYNSPLHF.

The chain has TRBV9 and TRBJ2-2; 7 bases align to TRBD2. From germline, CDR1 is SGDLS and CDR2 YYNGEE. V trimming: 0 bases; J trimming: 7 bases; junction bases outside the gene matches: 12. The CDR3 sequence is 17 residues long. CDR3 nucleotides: TGTGCCAGCAGCGTAGTGGCCGGCGGGGGTTTCAGCGGGGAGCTGTTTTTT. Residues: CASSVVAGGGFSGELFF.

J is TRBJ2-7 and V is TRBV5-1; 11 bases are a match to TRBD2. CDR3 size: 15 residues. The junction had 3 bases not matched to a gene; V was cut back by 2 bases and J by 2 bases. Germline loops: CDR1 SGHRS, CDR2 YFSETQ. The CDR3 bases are TGCGCCAGCAGCTTCCAGACTAGCGGGGCCTACGAGCAGTACTTC. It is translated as CASSFQTSGAYEQYF.

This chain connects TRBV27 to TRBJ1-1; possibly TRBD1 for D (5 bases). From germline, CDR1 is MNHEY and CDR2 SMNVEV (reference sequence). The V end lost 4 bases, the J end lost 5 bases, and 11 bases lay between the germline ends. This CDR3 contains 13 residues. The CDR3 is CASSWGRETEAFF. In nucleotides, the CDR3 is TGTGCCAGCAGTTGGGGCAGGGAGACTGAAGCTTTCTTT.

In nucleotides, the CDR3 is TGCGCCAGCAGCTGGGGCTGGAGCACAGATACGCAGTATTTT. Encoded protein: CASSWGWSTDTQYF. The chain couples TRBV5-1 to TRBJ2-3; D is possibly TRBD1 (5 bases). V was trimmed by 3 bases and J by 0 bases, leaving 8 bases between them. This CDR3 has 14 amino acids. Germline lookup yields CDR1 SGHRS and CDR2 YFSETQ.

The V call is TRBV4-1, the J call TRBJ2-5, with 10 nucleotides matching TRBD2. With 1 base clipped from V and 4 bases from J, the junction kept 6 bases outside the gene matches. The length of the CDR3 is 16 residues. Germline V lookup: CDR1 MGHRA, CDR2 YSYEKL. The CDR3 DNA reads TGCGCCAGCAGCCAAGGTGGAGTAGCGGGAGGAGAGACCCAGTACTTC. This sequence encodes CASSQGGVAGGETQYF.

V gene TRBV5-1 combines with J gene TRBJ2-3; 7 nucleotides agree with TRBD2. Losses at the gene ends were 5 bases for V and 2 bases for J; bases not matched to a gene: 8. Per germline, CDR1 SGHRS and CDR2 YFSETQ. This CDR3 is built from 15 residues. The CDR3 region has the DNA TGCGCCAGCAGATATACGGGACTATACACAGATACGCAGTATTTT. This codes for CASRYTGLYTDTQYF.

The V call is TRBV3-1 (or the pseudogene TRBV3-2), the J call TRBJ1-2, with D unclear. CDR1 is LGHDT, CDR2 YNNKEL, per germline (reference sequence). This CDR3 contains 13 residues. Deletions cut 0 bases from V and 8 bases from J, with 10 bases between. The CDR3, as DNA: TGTGCCAGCAGCCAAGATAAAATGGGGGGCTACACCTTC. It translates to CASSQDKMGGYTF.

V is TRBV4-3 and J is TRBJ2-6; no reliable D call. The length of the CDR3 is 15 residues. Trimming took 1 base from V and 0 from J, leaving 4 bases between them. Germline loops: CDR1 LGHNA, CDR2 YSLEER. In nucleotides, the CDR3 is TGCGCCAGCAGCCAAGGGTTCTCTGGGGCCAACGTCCTGACTTTC. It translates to CASSQGFSGANVLTF.

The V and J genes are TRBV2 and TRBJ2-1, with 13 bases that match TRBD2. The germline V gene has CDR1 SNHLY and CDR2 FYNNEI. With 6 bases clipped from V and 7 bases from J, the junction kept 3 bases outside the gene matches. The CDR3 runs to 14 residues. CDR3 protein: CASRGLAGSNEQFF. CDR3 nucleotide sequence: TGTGCCAGCAGGGGACTAGCGGGGAGTAATGAGCAGTTCTTC.

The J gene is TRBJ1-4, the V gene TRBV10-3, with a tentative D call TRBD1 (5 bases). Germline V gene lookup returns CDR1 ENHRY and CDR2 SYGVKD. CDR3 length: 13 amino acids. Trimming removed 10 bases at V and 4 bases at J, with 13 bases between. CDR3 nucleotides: TGTGCCACTCGGGGGGGAAATAATGAAAAACTGTTTTTT. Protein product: CATRGGNNEKLFF.

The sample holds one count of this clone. For the CDR3, the DNA is TGCGCCAGCAGTCAATCTCCCCGTCCGGAGGACCCAGGAGAAGGACAGCCCCAGCATTTT. The encoded protein is CASSQSPRPEDPGEGQPQHF. The chain carries TRBV23-1 and TRBJ1-5, with D unclear. TRBV23-1 qualifies as an ORF whose function is uncertain. V was clipped by 0 bases and J by 7 bases, with 28 bases between them. CDR3 length equals 20 residues.

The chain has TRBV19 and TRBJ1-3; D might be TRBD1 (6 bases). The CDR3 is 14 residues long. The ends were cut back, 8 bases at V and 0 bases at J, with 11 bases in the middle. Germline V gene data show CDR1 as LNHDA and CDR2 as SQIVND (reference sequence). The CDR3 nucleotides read TGTGCCAGTGGACAGCAATTCTCTGGAAACACCATATATTTT. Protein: CASGQQFSGNTIYF.

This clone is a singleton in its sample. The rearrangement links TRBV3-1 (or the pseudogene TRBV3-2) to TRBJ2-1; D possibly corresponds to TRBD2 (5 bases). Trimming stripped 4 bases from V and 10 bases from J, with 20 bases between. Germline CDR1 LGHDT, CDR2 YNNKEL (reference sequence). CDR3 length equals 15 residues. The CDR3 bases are TGTGCCAGCAGCCCCTCGTCAAGTGAGGGTAGAGAGCAGTTCTTC. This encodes CASSPSSSEGREQFF.

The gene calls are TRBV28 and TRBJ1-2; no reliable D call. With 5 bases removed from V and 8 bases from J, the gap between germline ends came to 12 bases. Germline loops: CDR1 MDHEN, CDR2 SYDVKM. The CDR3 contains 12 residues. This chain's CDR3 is CASSTQEAGYTF. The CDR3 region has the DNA TGTGCCAGCAGTACCCAGGAGGCAGGCTACACCTTC.

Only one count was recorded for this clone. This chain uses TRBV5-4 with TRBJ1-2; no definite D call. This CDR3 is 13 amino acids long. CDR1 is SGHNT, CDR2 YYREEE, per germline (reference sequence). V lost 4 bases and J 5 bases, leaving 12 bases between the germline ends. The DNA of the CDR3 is TGTGCCAGCAGCCCCTCCGGAGGTTATGGCTACACCTTC. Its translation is CASSPSGGYGYTF.

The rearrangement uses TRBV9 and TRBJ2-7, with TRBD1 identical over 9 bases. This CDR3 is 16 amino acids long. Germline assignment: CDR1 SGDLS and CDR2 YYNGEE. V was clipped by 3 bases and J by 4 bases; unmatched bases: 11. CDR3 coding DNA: TGTGCCAGCAGCGCGAGGGGACAGGGAGCGGATTACGAGCAGTACTTC. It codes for CASSARGQGADYEQYF. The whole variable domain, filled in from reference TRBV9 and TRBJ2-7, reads DSGVTQTPKHLITATGQRVTLRCSPRSGDLSVYWYQQSLDQGLQFLIQYYNGEERAKGNILERFSAQQFPDLHSELNLSSLELGDSALYFCASSARGQGADYEQYFGPGTRLTVT.

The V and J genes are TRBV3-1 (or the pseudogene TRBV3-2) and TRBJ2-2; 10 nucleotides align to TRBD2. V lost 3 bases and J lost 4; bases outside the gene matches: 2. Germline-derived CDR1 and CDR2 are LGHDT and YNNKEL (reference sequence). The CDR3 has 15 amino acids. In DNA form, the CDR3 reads TGTGCCAGCAGCCACGGGACTAGCGTCACCGGGGAGCTGTTTTTT. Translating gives CASSHGTSVTGELFF.

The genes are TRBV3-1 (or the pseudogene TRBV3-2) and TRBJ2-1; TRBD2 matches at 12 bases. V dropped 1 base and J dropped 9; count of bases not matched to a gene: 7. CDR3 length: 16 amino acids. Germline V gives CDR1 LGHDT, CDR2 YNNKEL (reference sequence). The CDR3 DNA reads TGTGCCAGCAGCCAAGTACTAGCGGGAGGCGGGAGTGAGCAGTTCTTC. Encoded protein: CASSQVLAGGGSEQFF.

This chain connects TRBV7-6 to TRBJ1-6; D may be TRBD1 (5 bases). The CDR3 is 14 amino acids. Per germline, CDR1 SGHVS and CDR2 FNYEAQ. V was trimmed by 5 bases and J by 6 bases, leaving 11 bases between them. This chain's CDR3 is CASSPGTTNSPLHF. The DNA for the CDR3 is TGTGCCAGCAGCCCCGGGACGACTAATTCACCCCTCCACTTT.

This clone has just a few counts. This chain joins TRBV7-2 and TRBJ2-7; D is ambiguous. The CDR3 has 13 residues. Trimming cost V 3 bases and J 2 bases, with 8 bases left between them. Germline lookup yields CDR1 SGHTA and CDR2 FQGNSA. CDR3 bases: TGTGCCAGCAGCTTCGCCAGCACCTACGAGCAGTACTTC. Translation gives CASSFASTYEQYF.

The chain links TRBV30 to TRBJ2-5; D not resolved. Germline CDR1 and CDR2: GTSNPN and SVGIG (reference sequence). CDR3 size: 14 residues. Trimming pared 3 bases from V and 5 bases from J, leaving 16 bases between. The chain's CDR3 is CAWSPRSWSETQYF. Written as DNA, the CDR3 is TGTGCCTGGAGCCCCCGGTCCTGGAGTGAGACCCAGTACTTC.

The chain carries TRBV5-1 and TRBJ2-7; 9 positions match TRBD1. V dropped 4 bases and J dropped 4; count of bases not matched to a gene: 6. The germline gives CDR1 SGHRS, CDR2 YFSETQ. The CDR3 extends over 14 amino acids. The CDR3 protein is CASSIRTGAYEQYF. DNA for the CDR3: TGCGCCAGCAGCATCCGGACAGGGGCGTACGAGCAGTACTTC.

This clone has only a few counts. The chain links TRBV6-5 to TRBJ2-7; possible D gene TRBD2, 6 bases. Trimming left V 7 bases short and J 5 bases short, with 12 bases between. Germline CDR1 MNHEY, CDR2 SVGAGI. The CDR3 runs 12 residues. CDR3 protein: CASISGTDEQYF. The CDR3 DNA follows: TGTGCCAGCATCTCCGGGACTGACGAGCAGTACTTC.

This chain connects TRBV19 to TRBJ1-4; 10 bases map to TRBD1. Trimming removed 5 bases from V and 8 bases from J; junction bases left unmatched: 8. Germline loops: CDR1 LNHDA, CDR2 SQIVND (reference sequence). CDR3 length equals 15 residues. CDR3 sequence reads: CASSSGQGRTEKLFF. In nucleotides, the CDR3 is TGTGCCAGTAGTTCGGGACAGGGGCGGACGGAAAAACTGTTTTTT.

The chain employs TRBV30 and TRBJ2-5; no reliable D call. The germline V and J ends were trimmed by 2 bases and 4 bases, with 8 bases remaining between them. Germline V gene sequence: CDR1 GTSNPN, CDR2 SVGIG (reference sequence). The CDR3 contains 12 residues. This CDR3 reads CAWSFWRETQYF. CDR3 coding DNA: TGTGCCTGGAGTTTCTGGAGAGAGACCCAGTACTTC.

CDR3 in amino acids: CASSLGAGVVNYEQYF. DNA for the CDR3: TGTGCCAGCAGCTTAGGGGCAGGGGTGGTGAACTACGAGCAGTACTTC. The chain has TRBV7-2 and TRBJ2-7, with D perhaps TRBD1 (6 bases). Germline V gene lookup returns CDR1 SGHTA and CDR2 FQGNSA. The CDR3 is made up of 16 amino acids. Trimming removed 1 base at V and 3 bases at J, with 16 bases between.